These 14 T cell receptor beta chains were all obtained from the same sample, sequenced in a study of PD-L1 blockade in urothelial cancer. Here immunoSEQ multiplex PCR was the method, and the copy in TCRdb shows in-frame clones only, minus some. The table includes 80,000 to 130,000 clones, about nine tenths detected once. Sample: PBMCs, taken around atezolizumab (anti-PD-L1) treatment. The receptors come from a woman of 80 years or more with urothelial cancer.

V and J are TRBV6-1 and TRBJ1-4, with TRBD1 matching 9 bases. Losses at the gene ends were 3 bases for V and 6 bases for J; bases not matched to a gene: 5. This CDR3 is built from 15 residues. Germline values: CDR1 MNHNS, CDR2 SASEGT. CDR3 loop: CASSDRGQGDEKLFF. The CDR3 bases are TGTGCCAGCAGTGATAGGGGACAGGGAGATGAAAAACTGTTTTTT.

The V and J genes are TRBV6-1 and TRBJ2-2; 10 positions agree with TRBD2. Germline assignment: CDR1 MNHNS and CDR2 SASEGT. The CDR3 runs to 15 residues. Losses at the gene ends were 6 bases for V and 6 bases for J; bases not matched to a gene: 7. CDR3 sequence reads: CASRRLAGASGELFF. The DNA of the CDR3 is TGTGCCAGCAGACGCCTAGCGGGAGCCTCCGGGGAGCTGTTTTTT.

The rearrangement uses TRBV28 and TRBJ2-7, with 8 bases identical to TRBD2. The CDR3 loop spans 13 amino acids. The germline CDR1 and CDR2 sequences are MDHEN and SYDVKM. V was pared by 8 bases and J by 4 bases, with 7 bases of the junction left unmatched. CDR3 sequence (DNA): TGTGCCAGCGCTGTAGCGGGATCGTACGAGCAGTACTTC. Protein product: CASAVAGSYEQYF.

The chain carries TRBV5-1 and TRBJ2-2; 8 nucleotides line up with TRBD2. Germline trimming cut 4 bases from V and 4 bases from J; bases unmatched to any gene: 9. Germline CDR1 SGHRS, CDR2 YFSETQ. The CDR3 totals 16 residues. The chain's CDR3 is CASSPLSGSSTGELFF. The CDR3, as DNA: TGCGCCAGCAGCCCCCTCAGCGGGAGTTCCACCGGGGAGCTGTTTTTT.

The gene calls are TRBV5-4 and TRBJ2-3; 11 bases fit TRBD2. Trimming removed 4 bases from V and 0 bases from J; junction bases left unmatched: 1. The CDR3 has 15 residues. CDR1 SGHNT and CDR2 YYREEE come from the germline V gene (reference sequence). The CDR3 DNA follows: TGTGCCAGCAGCCGACTAGCGGGGAGCACAGATACGCAGTATTTT. It is translated as CASSRLAGSTDTQYF. Looking up the rest from reference TRBV5-4 and TRBJ2-3 gives the full variable domain: ETGVTQSPTHLIKTRGQQVTLRCSSQSGHNTVSWYQQALGQGPQFIFQYYREEENGRGNFPPRFSGLQFPNYSSELNVNALELDDSALYLCASSRLAGSTDTQYFGPGTRLTVL.

This chain's CDR3 is CASSIDHRGYKQPQHF. DNA for the CDR3: TGTGCCAGTAGTATAGATCACAGGGGATATAAACAGCCCCAGCATTTT. The gene calls are TRBV19 and TRBJ1-5, with 7 bases that match TRBD1. The CDR3 extends over 16 amino acids. Germline trimming cut 0 bases from V and 7 bases from J; bases unmatched to any gene: 9. Per germline, CDR1 LNHDA and CDR2 SQIVND (reference sequence). The variable domain in full, completed from reference TRBV19 and TRBJ1-5, reads DGGITQSPKYLFRKEGQNVTLSCEQNLNHDAMYWYRQDPGQGLRLIYYSQIVNDFQKGDIAEGYSVSREKKESFPLTVTSAQKNPTAFYLCASSIDHRGYKQPQHFGDGTRLSIL.

The V and J genes are TRBV7-8 and TRBJ2-1; maybe TRBD1 (5 bases). V dropped 1 base and J dropped 0 bases, with 13 bases sitting between them. This CDR3 region has 17 residues. Germline V CDR1 and CDR2: SGHVS, FQNEAQ. CDR3 bases: TGTGCCAGCAGCTTAGTTAGGGGCCTGAGCTCCTACAATGAGCAGTTCTTC. As protein: CASSLVRGLSSYNEQFF.

The genes are TRBV5-4 and TRBJ2-7, with D tentatively TRBD1 (5 bases). Germline V gives CDR1 SGHNT, CDR2 YYREEE (reference sequence). V was trimmed by 0 bases and J by 3 bases, leaving 10 bases between them. The CDR3 totals 14 residues. CDR3 DNA sequence: TGTGCCAGCAGCTTGGGGCAGGACAACTACGAGCAGTACTTC. Its protein is CASSLGQDNYEQYF.

V and J are TRBV5-1 and TRBJ2-5; 7 bases fit TRBD1. Trimming took 2 bases from V and 0 from J; bases not matched to a gene: 10. The length of the CDR3 is 17 residues. CDR1 and CDR2 (germline): SGHRS, YFSETQ. In nucleotides, the CDR3 is TGCGCCAGCAGCTTAGGGGCAGGGGGTACCTACCAAGAGACCCAGTACTTC. Translated, it gives CASSLGAGGTYQETQYF.

V gene TRBV27 combines with J gene TRBJ1-1, with no clear D. The ends were cut back, 0 bases at V and 6 bases at J, with 11 bases in the middle. The length of the CDR3 is 14 residues. The V gene's germline CDR1 is MNHEY and CDR2 SMNVEV (reference sequence). The CDR3, as DNA: TGTGCCAGCAGTTTATCAACGGGGAGCCCTGAAGCTTTCTTT. As protein: CASSLSTGSPEAFF.

This sequence joins TRBV19 and TRBJ1-5; D is perhaps TRBD1 (6 bases). From germline, CDR1 is LNHDA and CDR2 SQIVND (reference sequence). V was trimmed by 4 bases and J by 0 bases, leaving 13 bases between them. The CDR3 is 16 amino acids. The CDR3 DNA sequence: TGTGCCAGTAGTACGTTAGGGGGGGCTAGCAATCAGCCCCAGCATTTT. It translates to CASSTLGGASNQPQHF.

The chain combines TRBV28 with TRBJ1-2; 7 bases match TRBD1. The ends lost 6 bases at V and 0 bases at J; junction bases unmatched: 4. In germline, CDR1 is MDHEN, CDR2 SYDVKM. The CDR3 is 14 amino acids. CDR3 sequence (DNA): TGTGCCAGCAGGCTGGGGACAGCTAACTATGGCTACACCTTC. It yields the protein CASRLGTANYGYTF.

The chain combines TRBV6-1 with TRBJ2-5; 8 nucleotides match TRBD1. CDR3 size: 15 residues. J lost 4 bases, V lost 6 bases, and 10 bases had no gene match. CDR1 MNHNS and CDR2 SASEGT come from the germline V gene. Written as DNA, the CDR3 is TGTGCCAGCAGGCCTACGACAGGGGCGGTAGAGACCCAGTACTTC. Translated, it gives CASRPTTGAVETQYF.

The CDR3 loop is CASSKQVIYGYTF. For the CDR3, the DNA is TGTGCCAGCAGTAAGCAGGTTATCTATGGCTACACCTTC. The gene calls are TRBV28 and TRBJ1-2; D is unresolved. The length of the CDR3 is 13 residues. CDR1 is MDHEN and CDR2 is SYDVKM in the germline V gene. Between the trimmed V and J ends, which lost 5 bases and 4 bases, there was a span of 11 bases.